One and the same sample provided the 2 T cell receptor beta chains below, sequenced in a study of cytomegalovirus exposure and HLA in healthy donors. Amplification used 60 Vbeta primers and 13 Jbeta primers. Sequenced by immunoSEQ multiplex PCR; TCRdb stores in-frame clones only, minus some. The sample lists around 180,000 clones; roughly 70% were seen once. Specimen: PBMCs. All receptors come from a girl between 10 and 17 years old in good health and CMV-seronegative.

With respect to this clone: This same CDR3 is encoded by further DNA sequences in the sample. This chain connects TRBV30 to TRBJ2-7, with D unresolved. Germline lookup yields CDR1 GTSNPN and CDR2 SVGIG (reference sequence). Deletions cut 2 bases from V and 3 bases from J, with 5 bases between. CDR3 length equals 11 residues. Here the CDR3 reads CAWSTLYEQYF. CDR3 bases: TGTGCCTGGAGTACTCTCTACGAGCAGTACTTC.

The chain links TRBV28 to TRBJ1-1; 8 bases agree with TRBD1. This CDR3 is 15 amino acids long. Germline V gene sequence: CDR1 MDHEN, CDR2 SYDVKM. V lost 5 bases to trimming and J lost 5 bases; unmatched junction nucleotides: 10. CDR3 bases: TGTGCCAGCAGTACCCCGACAGGGGATGGGACTGAAGCTTTCTTT. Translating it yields CASSTPTGDGTEAFF.